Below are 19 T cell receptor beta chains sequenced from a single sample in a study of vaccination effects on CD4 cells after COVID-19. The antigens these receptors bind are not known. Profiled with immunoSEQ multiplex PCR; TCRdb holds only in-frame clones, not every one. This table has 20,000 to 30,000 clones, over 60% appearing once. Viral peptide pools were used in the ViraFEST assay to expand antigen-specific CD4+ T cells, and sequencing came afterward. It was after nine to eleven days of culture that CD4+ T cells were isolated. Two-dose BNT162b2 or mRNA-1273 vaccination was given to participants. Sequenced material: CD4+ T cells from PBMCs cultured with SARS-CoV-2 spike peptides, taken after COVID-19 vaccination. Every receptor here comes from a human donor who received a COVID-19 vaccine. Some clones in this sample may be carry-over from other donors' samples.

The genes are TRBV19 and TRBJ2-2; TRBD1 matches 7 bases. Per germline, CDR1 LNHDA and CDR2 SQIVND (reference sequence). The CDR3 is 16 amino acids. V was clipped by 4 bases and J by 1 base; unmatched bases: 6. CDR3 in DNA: TGTGCCAGTAGTACTTTTTGGACAGGGAACACCGGGGAGCTGTTTTTT. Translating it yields CASSTFWTGNTGELFF.

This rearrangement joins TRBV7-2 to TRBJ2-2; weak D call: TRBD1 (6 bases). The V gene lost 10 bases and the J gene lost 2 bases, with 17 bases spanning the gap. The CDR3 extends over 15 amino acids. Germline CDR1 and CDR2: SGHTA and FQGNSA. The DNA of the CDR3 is TGTGCCACCCTCCCCGGACAGAAAAACACCGGGGAGCTGTTTTTT. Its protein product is CATLPGQKNTGELFF.

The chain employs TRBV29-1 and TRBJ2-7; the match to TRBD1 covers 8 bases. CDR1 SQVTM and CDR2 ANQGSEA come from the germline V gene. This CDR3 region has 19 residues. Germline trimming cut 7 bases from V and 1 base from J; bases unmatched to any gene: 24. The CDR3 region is CSAPQSGQGRSLPSYEQYV. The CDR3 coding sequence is TGCAGCGCCCCCCAGTCCGGACAGGGTCGTTCTCTCCCATCCTACGAGCAGTACGTC.

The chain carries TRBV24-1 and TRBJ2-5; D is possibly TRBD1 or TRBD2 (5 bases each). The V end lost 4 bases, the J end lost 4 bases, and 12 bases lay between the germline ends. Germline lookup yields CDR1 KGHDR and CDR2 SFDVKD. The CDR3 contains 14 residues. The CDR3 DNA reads TGTGCCACCAGTGAGGTCGAGGGGAGAGAGACCCAGTACTTC. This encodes CATSEVEGRETQYF.

Here the CDR3 DNA reads TGTGCCAGCAGTTCGCGCCTAGCGGGGGTAATGACAGATACGCAGTATTTT. This sequence encodes CASSSRLAGVMTDTQYF. V gene TRBV27 combines with J gene TRBJ2-3, with 10 nucleotides matching TRBD2. Germline V gives CDR1 MNHEY, CDR2 SMNVEV (reference sequence). The CDR3 runs to 17 residues. Trimming at V came to 4 bases and at J to 3 bases, leaving 10 bases not matched to a gene.

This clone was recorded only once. The CDR3 spells CASSYLTSQETQYF. CDR3 sequence (DNA): TGTGCCAGCAGTTACTTGACTAGTCAGGAGACCCAGTACTTC. The J gene is TRBJ2-5, the V gene TRBV6-5, with D possibly TRBD2 on 6 matching bases. Germline V gene sequence: CDR1 MNHEY, CDR2 SVGAGI. Trimming shortened V by 1 base and J by 5 bases, and 11 bases separated the two germline ends. The CDR3 spans 14 residues.

The chain's CDR3 is CAWSRSGGGYGYTF. The CDR3 nucleotides read TGTGCCTGGAGTCGCTCGGGGGGTGGCTATGGCTACACCTTC. This rearrangement joins TRBV30 to TRBJ1-2, with TRBD1 as a possible D gene (5 bases). Between the trimmed V and J ends, which lost 2 bases and 4 bases, there was a span of 14 bases. From germline, CDR1 is GTSNPN and CDR2 SVGIG (reference sequence). This CDR3 contains 14 residues.

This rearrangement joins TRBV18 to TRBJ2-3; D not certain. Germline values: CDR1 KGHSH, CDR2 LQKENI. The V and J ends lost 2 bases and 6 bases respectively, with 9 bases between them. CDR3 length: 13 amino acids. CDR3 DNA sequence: TGTGCCAGCTCACCAGGGTCTGAGGATACGCAGTATTTT. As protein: CASSPGSEDTQYF.

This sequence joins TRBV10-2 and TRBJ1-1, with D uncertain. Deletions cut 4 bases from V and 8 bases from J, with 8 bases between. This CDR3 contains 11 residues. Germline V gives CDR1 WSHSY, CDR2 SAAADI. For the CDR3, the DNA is TGCGCCAGCAGTGGAGCCTTGGAAGCTTTCTTT. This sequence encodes CASSGALEAFF.

The CDR3 coding sequence is TGTGCCAGCAGTTACCTAGCGGGGCTACCCACAGATACGCAGTATTTT. This gives the protein CASSYLAGLPTDTQYF. V gene TRBV6-5 combines with J gene TRBJ2-3, with 9 bases that match TRBD2. Germline CDR1 MNHEY, CDR2 SVGAGI. The CDR3 consists of 16 residues. Germline trimming cut 2 bases from V and 2 bases from J; bases unmatched to any gene: 5.

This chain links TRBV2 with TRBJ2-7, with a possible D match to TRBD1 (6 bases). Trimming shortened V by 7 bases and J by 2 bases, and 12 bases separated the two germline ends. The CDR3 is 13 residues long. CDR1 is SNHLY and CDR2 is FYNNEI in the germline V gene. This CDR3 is CASKGDTAYEQYV. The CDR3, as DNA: TGTGCCAGCAAAGGGGACACCGCCTACGAGCAGTACGTC.

The DNA of the CDR3 is TGCGCCAGCAGCTTTACAGGGGGCCGCGCAGATACGCAGTATTTT. Its translation: CASSFTGGRADTQYF. V is TRBV5-1 and J is TRBJ2-3; TRBD1 aligns across 9 bases. J gave up 4 bases and V 2 bases, and 5 bases lay outside the gene matches. The CDR3 has 15 amino acids. Germline CDR1 and CDR2: SGHRS and YFSETQ.

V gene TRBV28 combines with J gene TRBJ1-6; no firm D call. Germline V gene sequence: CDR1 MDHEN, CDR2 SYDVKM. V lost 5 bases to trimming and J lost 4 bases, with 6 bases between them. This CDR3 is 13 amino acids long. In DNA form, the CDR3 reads TGTGCCAGCAGTCCCCGATATAATTCACCCCTCCACTTT. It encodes CASSPRYNSPLHF.

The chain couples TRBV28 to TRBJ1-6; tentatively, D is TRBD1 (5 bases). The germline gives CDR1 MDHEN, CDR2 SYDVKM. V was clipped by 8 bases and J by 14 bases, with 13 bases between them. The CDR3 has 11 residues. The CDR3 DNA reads TGTGCCAGCGGGGCAGAACTGACCCTCCACTTT. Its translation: CASGAELTLHF.

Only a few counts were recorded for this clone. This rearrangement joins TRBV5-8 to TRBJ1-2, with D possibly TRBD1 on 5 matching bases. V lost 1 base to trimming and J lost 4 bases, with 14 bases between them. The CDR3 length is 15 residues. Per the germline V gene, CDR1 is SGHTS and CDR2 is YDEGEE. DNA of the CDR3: TGTGCCAGCAGCTTGAGCCGGGGGTCAAGCTATGGCTACACCTTC. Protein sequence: CASSLSRGSSYGYTF.

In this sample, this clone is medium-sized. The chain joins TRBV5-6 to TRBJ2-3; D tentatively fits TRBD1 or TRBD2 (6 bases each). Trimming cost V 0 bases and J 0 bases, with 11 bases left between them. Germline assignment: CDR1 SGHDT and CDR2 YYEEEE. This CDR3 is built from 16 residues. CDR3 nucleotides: TGTGCCAGCAGCTTGGGAGGAGGGGGTAGCACAGATACGCAGTATTTT. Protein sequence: CASSLGGGGSTDTQYF.

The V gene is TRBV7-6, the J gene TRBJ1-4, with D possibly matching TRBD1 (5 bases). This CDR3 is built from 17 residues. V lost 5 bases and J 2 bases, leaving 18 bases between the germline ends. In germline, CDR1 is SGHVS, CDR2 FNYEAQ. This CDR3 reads CASSNCLRDWTNEKLFF. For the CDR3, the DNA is TGTGCCAGCAGCAACTGCCTCAGGGATTGGACTAATGAAAAACTGTTTTTT.

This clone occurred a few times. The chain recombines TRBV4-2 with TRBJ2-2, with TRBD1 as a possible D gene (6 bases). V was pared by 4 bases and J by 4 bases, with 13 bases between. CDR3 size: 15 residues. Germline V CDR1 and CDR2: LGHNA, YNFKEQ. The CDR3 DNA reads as TGTGCCAGCAGCCCAGGGGAAATGGGCACCGGGGAGCTGTTTTTT. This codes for CASSPGEMGTGELFF.

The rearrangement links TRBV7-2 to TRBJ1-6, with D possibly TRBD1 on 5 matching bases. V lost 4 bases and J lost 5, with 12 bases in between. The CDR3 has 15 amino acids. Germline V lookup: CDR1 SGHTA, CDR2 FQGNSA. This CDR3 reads CASSSMGGNNSPLHF. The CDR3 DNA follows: TGTGCCAGCAGCTCCATGGGGGGAAATAATTCACCCCTCCACTTT.